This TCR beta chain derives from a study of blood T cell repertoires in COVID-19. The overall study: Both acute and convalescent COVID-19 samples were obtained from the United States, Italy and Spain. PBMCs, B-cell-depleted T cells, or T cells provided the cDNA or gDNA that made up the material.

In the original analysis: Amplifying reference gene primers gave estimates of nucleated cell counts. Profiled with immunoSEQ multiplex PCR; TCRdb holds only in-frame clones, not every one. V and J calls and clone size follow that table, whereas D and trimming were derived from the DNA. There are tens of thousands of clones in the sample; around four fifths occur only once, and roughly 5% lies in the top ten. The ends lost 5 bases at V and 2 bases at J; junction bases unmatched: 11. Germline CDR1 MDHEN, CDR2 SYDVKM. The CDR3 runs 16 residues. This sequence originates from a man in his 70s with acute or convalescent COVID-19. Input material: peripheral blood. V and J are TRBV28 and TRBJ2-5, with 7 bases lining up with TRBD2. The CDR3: CASSPPGRGVQETQYF. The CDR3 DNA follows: TGTGCCAGCAGTCCCCCGGGACGGGGGGTTCAAGAGACCCAGTACTTC. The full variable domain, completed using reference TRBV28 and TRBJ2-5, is DVKVTQSSRYLVKRTGEKVFLECVQDMDHENMFWYRQDPGLGLRLIYFSYDVKMKEKGDIPEGYSVSREKKERFSLILESASTNQTSMYLCASSPPGRGVQETQYFGPGTRLLVL.